What follows are 30 T cell receptor beta chains derived from one specimen sequenced in a study of control samples from healthy donors and cancer patients. Clones were sequenced by immunoSEQ multiplex PCR, and TCRdb holds only the in-frame ones, with some missing. The sample lists about 130,000 clones, 85% to 95% occurring once. Sequenced input: PBMCs. The source of these receptors is a man aged 50 to 59 with head and neck cancer.

The J gene is TRBJ1-1, the V gene TRBV7-9, with D possibly matching TRBD1 (5 bases). The germline CDR1 and CDR2 sequences are SEHNR and FQNEAQ (reference sequence). The CDR3 contains 13 residues. With 4 bases removed from V and 4 bases from J, the gap between germline ends came to 10 bases. The CDR3 coding sequence is TGTGCCAGCAGCTCGGGCGGGGGCACTGAAGCTTTCTTT. Its protein product is CASSSGGGTEAFF.

V and J are TRBV12-3 or TRBV12-4 and TRBJ1-1; a weak D match, TRBD1 (6 bases). The ends were cut back, 7 bases at V and 5 bases at J, with 14 bases in the middle. This CDR3 comprises 13 residues. Here the CDR3 reads CASIQTGATEAFF. As DNA, the CDR3 is TGTGCCAGCATCCAAACGGGGGCAACTGAAGCTTTCTTT.

V usage is TRBV6-1 and J usage is TRBJ1-2; D uncertain. V was trimmed by 3 bases and J by 4 bases, leaving 6 bases between them. Looked up from germline, CDR1 is MNHNS and CDR2 is SASEGT. This CDR3 spans 12 amino acids. In nucleotides, the CDR3 is TGTGCCAGCAGTGACGGCTTCTATGGCTACACCTTC. Protein: CASSDGFYGYTF.

V and J are TRBV18 and TRBJ2-2; perhaps TRBD1 as D (5 bases). Germline V gene sequence: CDR1 KGHSH, CDR2 LQKENI. V was shortened by 4 bases and J by 0 bases, with 18 bases between the two germline ends. The CDR3 spans 18 residues. The CDR3 here is CASSLYRTTVTNTGELFF. Written as DNA, the CDR3 is TGTGCCAGCTCACTTTACAGGACGACAGTAACGAACACCGGGGAGCTGTTTTTT. Using reference TRBV18 and TRBJ2-2 for the parts outside the CDR3, the full variable domain is NAGVMQNPRHLVRRRGQEARLRCSPMKGHSHVYWYRQLPEEGLKFMVYLQKENIIDESGMPKERFSAEFPKEGPSILRIQQVVRGDSAAYFCASSLYRTTVTNTGELFFGEGSRLTVL.

This chain links TRBV3-1 (or the pseudogene TRBV3-2) with TRBJ2-1, with 14 positions matching TRBD2. Germline V lookup: CDR1 LGHDT, CDR2 YNNKEL (reference sequence). This CDR3 has 15 amino acids. V gave up 4 bases and J gave up 10 bases; unmatched junction bases: 6. CDR3 amino acids: CASSPGLAGEGEQFF. Here the CDR3 DNA reads TGTGCCAGCAGCCCGGGACTAGCGGGGGAGGGGGAGCAGTTCTTC.

This chain connects TRBV19 to TRBJ1-1, with 9 bases aligning to TRBD1. Trimming removed 3 bases from V and 10 bases from J; junction bases left unmatched: 9. Germline-derived CDR1 and CDR2 are LNHDA and SQIVND (reference sequence). The CDR3 contains 14 residues. The CDR3, as DNA: TGTGCCAGTAGTATCGGGAACAGGGGGCGCGGAGCTTTCTTT. Amino acid sequence: CASSIGNRGRGAFF.

This clone was recorded only once. The chain is built from TRBV3-1 (or the pseudogene TRBV3-2) and TRBJ2-7; 8 bases match TRBD2. With 7 bases clipped from V and 6 bases from J, the junction kept 11 bases outside the gene matches. Germline V gives CDR1 LGHDT, CDR2 YNNKEL (reference sequence). The CDR3 runs to 14 residues. The CDR3 region is CASIPGLGLAEQYF. CDR3 DNA: TGTGCCAGCATCCCGGGACTAGGACTCGCCGAGCAGTACTTC.

The gene calls are TRBV29-1 and TRBJ1-1; possible D gene TRBD1, 5 bases. CDR1 is SQVTM, CDR2 ANQGSEA, per germline. The CDR3 consists of 14 residues. Deletions cut 1 base from V and 4 bases from J, with 13 bases between. CDR3 sequence (DNA): TGCAGCGTTGAAGGCCTTGGGGGGGGCACTGAAGCTTTCTTT. It codes for CSVEGLGGGTEAFF.

This chain uses TRBV5-6 with TRBJ2-5; 9 bases map to TRBD1. The ends lost 3 bases at V and 5 bases at J; junction bases unmatched: 8. CDR1 is SGHDT, CDR2 YYEEEE, per germline. The CDR3 length is 15 residues. This CDR3 is CASSSVDRGRETQYF. DNA of the CDR3: TGTGCCAGCAGCTCCGTGGACAGGGGAAGGGAGACCCAGTACTTC.

The chain carries TRBV14 and TRBJ2-3; D possibly corresponds to TRBD2 (6 bases). This CDR3 has 15 residues. The V and J ends lost 0 bases and 2 bases respectively, with 9 bases between them. CDR1 SGHDN and CDR2 FVKESK come from the germline V gene. CDR3 DNA sequence: TGTGCCAGCAGCCAAGATAGGACTACCACAGATACGCAGTATTTT. Protein product: CASSQDRTTTDTQYF.

The rearrangement joins TRBV7-8 to TRBJ2-1, with 10 nucleotides matching TRBD2. This CDR3 region has 16 residues. CDR1 and CDR2 (germline): SGHVS, FQNEAQ. Germline trimming cut 0 bases from V and 5 bases from J; bases unmatched to any gene: 4. For the CDR3, the DNA is TGTGCCAGCAGCTTAGCGTTGAGCGGGGGGGACAATGAGCAGTTCTTC. Translating gives CASSLALSGGDNEQFF.

This chain joins TRBV5-1 and TRBJ2-7; TRBD2 matches at 10 bases. J gave up 6 bases and V 0 bases, and 9 bases lay outside the gene matches. CDR1 is SGHRS and CDR2 is YFSETQ in the germline V gene. The CDR3 has 16 residues. The CDR3 DNA follows: TGCGCCAGCAGCTTGGCCCCAGGACTAGCGGCATCCGAGCAGTACTTC. As protein: CASSLAPGLAASEQYF.

V is TRBV2 and J is TRBJ1-1; 7 bases map to TRBD1. Trimming cost V 5 bases and J 6 bases; bases outside gene matches: 12. The V gene's germline CDR1 is SNHLY and CDR2 FYNNEI. CDR3 length: 15 amino acids. CDR3 nucleotides: TGTGCCAGCAGTACAACAGGGGCGAGGGGGTCTGAAGCTTTCTTT. Protein sequence: CASSTTGARGSEAFF.

In DNA, the CDR3 is TGTGCCAGCAGCCGACCGGATAGCTATGGCTACACCTTC. This codes for CASSRPDSYGYTF. J is TRBJ1-2 and V is TRBV28, with D uncertain. Germline V gene lookup returns CDR1 MDHEN and CDR2 SYDVKM. The CDR3 has 13 residues. V lost 6 bases to trimming and J lost 4 bases, with 12 bases between them.

The V gene is TRBV5-6, the J gene TRBJ2-1; no clear D. This CDR3 has 16 residues. Germline CDR1 reads SGHDT; CDR2 reads YYEEEE. V lost 4 bases and J lost 0, with 14 bases in between. The CDR3: CASSPVTRTSYNEQFF. CDR3 DNA sequence: TGTGCCAGCAGCCCGGTCACACGGACCTCCTACAATGAGCAGTTCTTC. The full variable domain, rest sourced from reference TRBV5-6 and TRBJ2-1, is DAGVTQSPTHLIKTRGQQVTLRCSPKSGHDTVSWYQQALGQGPQFIFQYYEEEERQRGNFPDRFSGHQFPNYSSELNVNALLLGDSALYLCASSPVTRTSYNEQFFGPGTRLTVL.

This chain links TRBV5-1 with TRBJ1-2, with 12 bases fitting TRBD1. The J segment lost 6 bases and the V segment lost 1 base, leaving 4 bases of the junction unmatched. The length of the CDR3 is 15 residues. The V gene's germline CDR1 is SGHRS and CDR2 YFSETQ. DNA of the CDR3: TGCGCCAGCAGCTTGTTAGGGACAGGGGGCGATGGCTACACCTTC. It translates to CASSLLGTGGDGYTF. The full variable domain, with the rest looked up from reference TRBV5-1 and TRBJ1-2, is KAGVTQTPRYLIKTRGQQVTLSCSPISGHRSVSWYQQTPGQGLQFLFEYFSETQRNKGNFPGRFSGRQFSNSRSEMNVSTLELGDSALYLCASSLLGTGGDGYTFGSGTRLTVV.

V and J are TRBV12-3 or TRBV12-4 and TRBJ1-1, with D uncertain. V was trimmed by 6 bases and J by 7 bases, leaving 15 bases between them. The CDR3 loop spans 13 amino acids. CDR3 in amino acids: CASSKESFGEAFF. The CDR3 DNA sequence: TGTGCCAGCAGCAAAGAGAGTTTCGGTGAAGCTTTCTTT.

This clone has a handful of counts. The chain joins TRBV7-9 to TRBJ2-3; no reliable D call. Per germline, CDR1 SEHNR and CDR2 FQNEAQ (reference sequence). CDR3 length: 13 residues. The germline V and J ends were trimmed by 5 bases and 0 bases, with 6 bases remaining between them. This CDR3 is CASSGPSTDTQYF. The CDR3 DNA reads TGTGCCAGCAGCGGCCCTAGCACAGATACGCAGTATTTT.

V usage is TRBV18 and J usage is TRBJ2-2; TRBD2 aligns across 13 bases. The CDR3 totals 18 residues. From germline, CDR1 is KGHSH and CDR2 LQKENI. V lost 6 bases, J lost 0 bases, and 7 bases stayed unmatched. CDR3 sequence: CASSSRTSGGPNTGELFF. In DNA form, the CDR3 reads TGTGCCAGCTCCTCCAGGACTAGCGGGGGACCGAACACCGGGGAGCTGTTTTTT.

This clone was seen once. V is TRBV7-9 and J is TRBJ1-1; D may be TRBD1 (5 bases). Germline V gives CDR1 SEHNR, CDR2 FQNEAQ (reference sequence). V lost 5 bases to trimming and J lost 5 bases, with 15 bases between them. The CDR3 totals 14 residues. CDR3 in DNA: TGTGCCAGCAGCCTATCGCAGGGTTCGACTGAAGCTTTCTTT. Amino acid sequence: CASSLSQGSTEAFF. The whole variable domain, filled in from reference TRBV7-9 and TRBJ1-1, reads DTGVSQNPRHKITKRGQNVTFRCDPISEHNRLYWYRQTLGQGPEFLTYFQNEAQLEKSRLLSDRFSAERPKGSFSTLEIQRTEQGDSAMYLCASSLSQGSTEAFFGQGTRLTVV.

V is TRBV6-2 or TRBV6-3 and J is TRBJ2-6; D remains ambiguous. The germline gives CDR1 MNHEY, CDR2 SVGEGT. Deletions cut 2 bases from V and 1 base from J, with 6 bases between. The CDR3 sequence is 15 residues long. The CDR3 reads CASSYPGSGANVLTF. CDR3 sequence (DNA): TGTGCCAGCAGTTACCCGGGTTCTGGGGCCAACGTCCTGACTTTC.

The gene calls are TRBV19 and TRBJ2-5, with D possibly matching TRBD2 (5 bases). This CDR3 spans 12 amino acids. From germline, CDR1 is LNHDA and CDR2 SQIVND (reference sequence). V lost 8 bases to trimming and J lost 4 bases, with 11 bases between them. The CDR3 bases are TGTGCCAGTCGACGGGATGGAGAGACCCAGTACTTC. Translating gives CASRRDGETQYF. Variable domain in full (rest from reference TRBV19 and TRBJ2-5): DGGITQSPKYLFRKEGQNVTLSCEQNLNHDAMYWYRQDPGQGLRLIYYSQIVNDFQKGDIAEGYSVSREKKESFPLTVTSAQKNPTAFYLCASRRDGETQYFGPGTRLLVL.

This chain links TRBV28 with TRBJ2-2, with D hard to call. V was clipped by 6 bases and J by 0 bases, with 2 bases between them. CDR1 and CDR2 (germline): MDHEN, SYDVKM. The CDR3 sequence is 12 residues long. Written as DNA, the CDR3 is TGTGCCAGCAGCTCGAACACCGGGGAGCTGTTTTTT. It yields the protein CASSSNTGELFF.

The chain carries TRBV7-2 and TRBJ2-3; D is possibly TRBD2 (6 bases). The CDR3 is 16 residues long. Trimming left V 5 bases short and J 0 bases short, with 15 bases between. Germline V lookup: CDR1 SGHTA, CDR2 FQGNSA. In DNA form, the CDR3 reads TGTGCCAGCAGCCGCCGACCGGGACTTAGCACAGATACGCAGTATTTT. Encoded protein: CASSRRPGLSTDTQYF.

The J gene is TRBJ1-2, the V gene TRBV18, with 9 bases lining up with TRBD1. V gave up 4 bases and J gave up 2 bases; unmatched junction bases: 8. Germline V lookup: CDR1 KGHSH, CDR2 LQKENI. The CDR3 sequence is 16 residues long. The CDR3 spells CASSRTRQGVNYGYTF. CDR3 DNA sequence: TGTGCCAGCTCACGAACCCGACAGGGGGTAAACTATGGCTACACCTTC.

This clone was detected once. V is TRBV3-1 (or the pseudogene TRBV3-2) and J is TRBJ2-7; tentatively, D is TRBD2 (5 bases). The CDR3 runs to 12 residues. The V gene lost 4 bases and the J gene lost 5 bases, with 9 bases spanning the gap. Germline-derived CDR1 and CDR2 are LGHDT and YNNKEL (reference sequence). CDR3 DNA sequence: TGTGCCAGCAGCCGACTCGGGGACGAGCAGTACTTC. Amino acids: CASSRLGDEQYF.

The chain recombines TRBV12-5 with TRBJ2-1; no clear D gene. The CDR3 has 15 amino acids. The germline CDR1 and CDR2 sequences are LGHNT and FRNRAP. The ends were cut back, 7 bases at V and 8 bases at J, with 21 bases in the middle. CDR3 in DNA: TGTGCTAGTGTCCCCGCGGAAGGGCTTTTCGATGAGCAGTTCTTC. Amino acids: CASVPAEGLFDEQFF.

This clone was detected ten times or more. CDR3 residues: CATRTATNEKLFF. In DNA form, the CDR3 reads TGTGCCACCCGGACCGCAACTAATGAAAAACTGTTTTTT. The genes are TRBV28 and TRBJ1-4; D gene ambiguous. This CDR3 contains 13 residues. CDR1 and CDR2 from the germline V gene are MDHEN and SYDVKM. The V gene lost 10 bases and the J gene lost 0 bases, with 9 bases spanning the gap.

V usage is TRBV19 and J usage is TRBJ2-7; TRBD1 might be the D (5 bases). The germline V gene has CDR1 LNHDA and CDR2 SQIVND (reference sequence). The CDR3 totals 13 residues. With 3 bases removed from V and 5 bases from J, the gap between germline ends came to 11 bases. CDR3 DNA sequence: TGTGCCAGTAGTATTTCAGGGATCCACGAGCAGTACTTC. Its translation is CASSISGIHEQYF.

This clone was detected a few times. The V and J genes are TRBV27 and TRBJ2-1, with D possibly matching TRBD1 (5 bases). CDR1 and CDR2 from the germline V gene are MNHEY and SMNVEV (reference sequence). V dropped 5 bases and J dropped 4 bases, with 12 bases sitting between them. The CDR3 length is 14 residues. CDR3 DNA: TGTGCCAGCAGTCAGGGTGCCGGTTACAATGAGCAGTTCTTC. This gives the protein CASSQGAGYNEQFF.